This entry lists 14 T cell receptor beta chains sequenced from one sample in a study of T cell changes during pregnancy in multiple sclerosis. Method: immunoSEQ multiplex PCR; TCRdb's copy keeps in-frame clones and lacks some. The sample has about 89,000 clones, 94% seen once. Sequencing used peripheral blood, obtained in the third trimester of pregnancy. All receptors derive from a female donor with multiple sclerosis, enrolled in a pregnancy study.

Here the CDR3 reads CAISETILAKSSYEQYF. The CDR3 nucleotides are TGTGCCATCAGTGAGACCATCCTAGCCAAGAGCTCCTACGAGCAGTACTTC. The rearrangement uses TRBV10-3 and TRBJ2-7; a weak D match, TRBD2 (5 bases). Germline V gives CDR1 ENHRY, CDR2 SYGVKD. The CDR3 extends over 17 amino acids. Trimming stripped 2 bases from V and 0 bases from J, with 17 bases between.

The V and J genes are TRBV28 and TRBJ2-4; possible D gene TRBD2, 6 bases. The CDR3 sequence is 17 residues long. Trimming removed 2 bases from V and 0 bases from J, with 14 bases in between. Looked up from germline, CDR1 is MDHEN and CDR2 is SYDVKM. The CDR3 here is CASSLNRDFLAKNIQYF. CDR3 nucleotide sequence: TGTGCCAGCAGTTTAAACCGGGACTTTCTAGCCAAAAACATTCAGTACTTC.

The chain joins TRBV7-2 to TRBJ2-7; TRBD2 matches 8 bases. Germline values: CDR1 SGHTA, CDR2 FQGNSA. The V gene end was trimmed by 4 bases and the J gene end by 3 bases; junction bases not matched to a gene: 5. The CDR3 has 14 residues. DNA for the CDR3: TGTGCCAGCAGCTCGGGACTAGTCCACTACGAGCAGTACTTC. Encoded protein: CASSSGLVHYEQYF.

This rearrangement joins TRBV7-9 to TRBJ1-4; maybe TRBD1 (5 bases). Germline-derived CDR1 and CDR2 are SEHNR and FQNEAQ (reference sequence). The CDR3 loop spans 14 amino acids. The V end lost 5 bases, the J end lost 7 bases, and 14 bases lay between the germline ends. The CDR3 here is CASSHPGLGEKLFF. The CDR3 region has the DNA TGTGCCAGCAGCCACCCGGGACTTGGTGAAAAACTGTTTTTT.

The chain employs TRBV28 and TRBJ2-7, with 7 bases aligning to TRBD2. CDR1 is MDHEN, CDR2 SYDVKM, per germline. J lost 7 bases, V lost 7 bases, and 10 bases had no gene match. The CDR3 length is 13 residues. Here the CDR3 DNA reads TGTGCCAGCACCTTAAGCGGGGTACGGGAGCAGTACTTC. It translates to CASTLSGVREQYF.

This chain uses TRBV25-1 with TRBJ2-7; D remains ambiguous. Per the germline V gene, CDR1 is MGHDK and CDR2 is SYGVNS. V lost 6 bases and J 5 bases, leaving 11 bases between the germline ends. The CDR3 spans 12 residues. In DNA, the CDR3 is TGTGCCAGCAGCCACATTCCCCACGAGCAGTACTTC. Its protein product is CASSHIPHEQYF.

The chain is built from TRBV5-1 and TRBJ2-6; TRBD2 aligns across 8 bases. The CDR3 runs 20 residues. With 3 bases clipped from V and 0 bases from J, the junction kept 14 bases outside the gene matches. Germline CDR1 SGHRS, CDR2 YFSETQ. CDR3 bases: TGCGCCAGCAGCTCCCCCGGGAGGGGCCCACAGAGCTCTGGGGCCAACGTCCTGACTTTC. As protein: CASSSPGRGPQSSGANVLTF.

The chain uses TRBV30 and TRBJ2-7, with D possibly being TRBD1 (6 bases). From germline, CDR1 is GTSNPN and CDR2 SVGIG (reference sequence). Trimming shortened V by 4 bases and J by 4 bases, and 11 bases separated the two germline ends. The CDR3 totals 12 residues. The CDR3 is CAWTSGEYEQYF. The CDR3 DNA sequence: TGTGCCTGGACGTCAGGGGAGTACGAGCAGTACTTC.

J is TRBJ2-7 and V is TRBV19; TRBD1 aligns across 9 bases. Trimming at V came to 6 bases and at J to 1 base, leaving 4 bases not matched to a gene. Looked up from germline, CDR1 is LNHDA and CDR2 is SQIVND (reference sequence). The CDR3 has 14 residues. As DNA, the CDR3 is TGTGCCAGTAGGGAGACAGGGGGGTCCTACGAGCAGTACTTC. Translating gives CASRETGGSYEQYF.

V usage is TRBV9 and J usage is TRBJ2-3; TRBD2 aligns across 9 bases. CDR3 size: 19 residues. Germline-derived CDR1 and CDR2 are SGDLS and YYNGEE. J lost 6 bases, V lost 0 bases, and 17 bases had no gene match. This CDR3 reads CASSVGAGGPIRTGDTQYF. The CDR3 nucleotides are TGTGCCAGCAGCGTAGGAGCGGGAGGACCCATTCGCACAGGGGATACGCAGTATTTT. Full variable domain (rest looked up from reference TRBV9 and TRBJ2-3): DSGVTQTPKHLITATGQRVTLRCSPRSGDLSVYWYQQSLDQGLQFLIQYYNGEERAKGNILERFSAQQFPDLHSELNLSSLELGDSALYFCASSVGAGGPIRTGDTQYFGPGTRLTVL.

The chain carries TRBV28 and TRBJ2-7; possibly TRBD2 for D (5 bases). Germline V gives CDR1 MDHEN, CDR2 SYDVKM. CDR3 length equals 12 residues. Deletions cut 8 bases from V and 7 bases from J, with 15 bases between. The CDR3 nucleotides read TGTGCCAGCGGGTTCTGGAGGTGGGAGCAGTACTTC. It codes for CASGFWRWEQYF.

The CDR3: CASKGQNYEQYF. CDR3 coding DNA: TGTGCCAGCAAGGGACAGAACTACGAGCAGTACTTC. The rearrangement joins TRBV27 to TRBJ2-7; 7 bases map to TRBD1. V lost 7 bases and J lost 3; bases outside the gene matches: 3. The CDR3 totals 12 residues. Germline assignment: CDR1 MNHEY and CDR2 SMNVEV (reference sequence).

This clone was observed a single time. V usage is TRBV27 and J usage is TRBJ1-1; D is unclear. The CDR3 loop spans 15 amino acids. V lost 5 bases, J lost 5 bases, and 18 bases lay in between. Per the germline V gene, CDR1 is MNHEY and CDR2 is SMNVEV (reference sequence). CDR3 nucleotide sequence: TGTGCCAGCAGTCAATATCAGTCGGGGAGTACTGAAGCTTTCTTT. The encoded protein is CASSQYQSGSTEAFF.

The chain combines TRBV5-8 with TRBJ2-5, with 7 bases aligning to TRBD1. The germline V gene encodes CDR1 SGHTS and CDR2 YDEGEE. The CDR3 loop spans 14 amino acids. V was clipped by 4 bases and J by 2 bases; unmatched bases: 5. The DNA for the CDR3 is TGTGCCAGCAGCCCATGGACAGGTCAAGAGACCCAGTACTTC. Translated, it gives CASSPWTGQETQYF.